This is a list of T cell receptor beta chains from one sample in a study of vaccination and CD4 T cells after COVID-19. TCRdb passed the PCR reads through MiXCR, listing each CDR3 protein once. The sample lists around 13,000 distinct CDR3 sequences, approximately 39% seen once, with about 15% in the top ten. No antigen has been assigned to these receptors. The specimen was CD4+ T cells from blood, cultured in vitro. The receptors stem from a human donor who had recovered from COVID-19. The CDR3 runs from the conserved cysteine through the conserved F or W. Each record gives: V gene, CDR3 length, J gene, D gene, CDR3 protein, CDR3 DNA. A D gene is named only where the DNA matches it firmly.

>TRBV18|13|TRBJ1-2|-
CASSPQADYGYTF
TGTGCCAGCTCACCACAAGCCGACTATGGCTACACCTTC
>TRBV11-2|15|TRBJ1-1|-
CASSPALGGNTEAFF
TGTGCCAGCAGTCCTGCCCTTGGGGGGAACACTGAAGCTTTCTTT
>TRBV27|15|TRBJ2-3|TRBD2
CASSQTGLAADTQYF
TGTGCCAGCAGTCAGACGGGACTAGCGGCCGATACGCAGTATTTT
>TRBV12-1|16|TRBJ2-7|-
CASSSDNRDRGYEQYF
TGTGCCAGCAGCTCTGATAACCGGGACAGGGGTTACGAGCAGTACTTC